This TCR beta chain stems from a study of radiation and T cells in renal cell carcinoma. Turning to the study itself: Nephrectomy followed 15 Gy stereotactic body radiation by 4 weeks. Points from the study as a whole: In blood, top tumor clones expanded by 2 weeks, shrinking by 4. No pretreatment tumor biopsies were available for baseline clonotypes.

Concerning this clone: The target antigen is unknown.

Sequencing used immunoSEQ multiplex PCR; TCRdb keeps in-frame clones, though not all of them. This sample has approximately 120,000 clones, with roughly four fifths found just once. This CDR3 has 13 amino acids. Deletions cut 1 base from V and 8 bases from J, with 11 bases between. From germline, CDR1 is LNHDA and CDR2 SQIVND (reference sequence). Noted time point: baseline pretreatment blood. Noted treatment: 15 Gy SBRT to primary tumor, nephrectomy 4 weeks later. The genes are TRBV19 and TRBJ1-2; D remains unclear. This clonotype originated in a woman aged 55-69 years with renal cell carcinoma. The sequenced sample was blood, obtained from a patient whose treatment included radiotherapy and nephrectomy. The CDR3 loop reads CASSIAETGGYTF. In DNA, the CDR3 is TGTGCCAGTAGTATAGCCGAGACGGGAGGCTACACCTTC.